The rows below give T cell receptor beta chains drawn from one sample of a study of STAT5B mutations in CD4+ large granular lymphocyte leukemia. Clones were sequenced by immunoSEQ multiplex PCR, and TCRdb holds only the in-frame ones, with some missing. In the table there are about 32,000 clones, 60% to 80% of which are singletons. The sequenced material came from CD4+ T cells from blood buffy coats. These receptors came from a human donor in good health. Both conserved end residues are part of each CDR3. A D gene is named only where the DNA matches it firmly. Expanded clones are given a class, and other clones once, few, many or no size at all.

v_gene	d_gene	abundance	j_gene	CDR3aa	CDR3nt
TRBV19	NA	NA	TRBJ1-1	CASSIIRRNTEAFF	TGTGCCAGTAGTATCATCCGAAGGAACACTGAAGCTTTCTTT
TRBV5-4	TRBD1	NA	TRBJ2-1	CASSLAGQAPYNEQFF	TGTGCCAGCAGCTTGGCGGGACAGGCGCCCTACAATGAGCAGTTCTTC
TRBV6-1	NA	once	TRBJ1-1	CASSENAGLTEAFF	TGTGCCAGCAGTGAAAATGCAGGACTCACTGAAGCTTTCTTT
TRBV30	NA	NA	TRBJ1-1	CAWSVVWGTEAFF	TGTGCCTGGAGTGTTGTGTGGGGAACTGAAGCTTTCTTT
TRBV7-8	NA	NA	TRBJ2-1	CASSTGPDNEQFF	TGTGCCAGCAGCACGGGACCAGACAATGAGCAGTTCTTC
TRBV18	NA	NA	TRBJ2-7	CASSPQGSGEQYF	TGTGCCAGCTCACCACAGGGTTCGGGAGAGCAGTACTTC
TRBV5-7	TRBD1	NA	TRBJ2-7	CASSFGPGGYEQYF	TGTGCCAGCAGCTTCGGTCCAGGGGGTTACGAGCAGTACTTC
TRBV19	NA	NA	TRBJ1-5	CASSPRPSTARADNQPQHF	TGTGCCAGTAGTCCCCGACCCTCGACCGCCCGAGCGGACAATCAGCCCCAGCATTTT
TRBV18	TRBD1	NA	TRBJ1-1	CASSAQGGNTEAFF	TGTGCCAGCTCAGCACAGGGGGGAAACACTGAAGCTTTCTTT
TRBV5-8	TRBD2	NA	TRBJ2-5	CASSPKGLASQETQYF	TGTGCCAGCAGCCCAAAGGGACTAGCGTCTCAAGAGACCCAGTACTTC
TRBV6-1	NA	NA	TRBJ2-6	CASSEWGLFRGANVLTF	TGTGCCAGCAGTGAATGGGGCCTGTTTCGGGGGGCCAACGTCCTGACTTTC
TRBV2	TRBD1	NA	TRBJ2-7	CASTPKAGGTQYF	TGTGCCAGCACCCCGAAGGCAGGGGGCACTCAGTACTTC
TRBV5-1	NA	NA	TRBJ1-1	CASSFSQGNTEAFF	TGCGCCAGCAGCTTTTCCCAGGGTAACACTGAAGCTTTCTTT
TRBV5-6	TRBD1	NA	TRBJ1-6	CASSSDRGLGTLHF	TGTGCCAGCAGCTCGGACAGGGGGCTAGGGACCCTCCACTTT
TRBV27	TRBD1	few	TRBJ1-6	CASSFDRASYNSPLHF	TGTGCCAGCAGTTTCGACAGGGCCAGCTATAATTCACCCCTCCACTTT
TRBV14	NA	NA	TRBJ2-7	CASSQDQGGALMDEQYF	TGTGCCAGCAGCCAAGATCAGGGGGGCGCATTAATGGACGAGCAGTACTTC
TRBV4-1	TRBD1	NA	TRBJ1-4	CASSLGQGGEKLFF	TGCGCCAGCAGCCTTGGACAGGGCGGTGAAAAACTGTTTTTT
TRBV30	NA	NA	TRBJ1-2	CAWTWGRPSGYGYTF	TGTGCCTGGACCTGGGGACGCCCGAGTGGCTATGGCTACACCTTC
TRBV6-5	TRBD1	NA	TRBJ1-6	CASSSEGATNSPLHF	TGTGCCAGCAGTTCGGAGGGGGCGACGAATTCACCCCTCCACTTT
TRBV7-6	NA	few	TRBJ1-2	CASSLSDLPLGYTF	TGTGCCAGCAGCTTGTCGGACTTACCCCTCGGGTACACCTTC
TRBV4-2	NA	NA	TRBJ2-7	CASSQASQGYEQYF	TGTGCCAGCAGCCAAGCCTCCCAGGGGTACGAGCAGTACTTC
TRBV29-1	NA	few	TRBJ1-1	CSVQGTKTEAFF	TGCAGCGTACAGGGAACAAAAACTGAAGCTTTCTTT
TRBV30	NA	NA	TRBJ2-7	CAWATTKSYEQYF	TGTGCCTGGGCTACGACGAAATCCTACGAGCAGTACTTC
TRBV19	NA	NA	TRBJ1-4	CASSRSQATNEKLFF	TGTGCCAGTAGTCGCTCGCAAGCAACTAATGAAAAACTGTTTTTT
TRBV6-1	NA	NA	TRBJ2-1	CASITGGTYNEQFF	TGTGCCAGCATTACGGGTGGCACCTACAATGAGCAGTTCTTC
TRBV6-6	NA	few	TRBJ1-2	CASSYSVGDGNYGYTF	TGTGCCAGCAGTTACTCTGTGGGGGACGGAAACTATGGCTACACCTTC
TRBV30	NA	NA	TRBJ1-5	CAWSSVASNQPQHF	TGTGCCTGGAGTTCGGTGGCGAGCAATCAGCCCCAGCATTTT
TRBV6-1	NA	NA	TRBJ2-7	CASSSPPSLPYEQYF	TGTGCCAGCAGTTCCCCCCCCTCATTACCCTACGAGCAGTACTTC
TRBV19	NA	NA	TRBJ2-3	CASSTQGKGTDTQYF	TGTGCCAGTAGTACCCAGGGTAAGGGCACAGATACGCAGTATTTT